A single sample is the source of the 16 T cell receptor beta chains below, sequenced in a study of CD8+ T cells in alopecia areata. cDNA prepared by RNA extraction and subsequent reverse transcription served as the template for sequencing. TCRdb keeps only in-frame clones here, not all; method: immunoSEQ multiplex PCR. In the table there are about 98,000 clones, roughly 42% of which are singletons. The sequencing input was CD4+ T cells sorted from blood. Receptors originate from a human donor with alopecia areata.

The V and J genes are TRBV7-6 and TRBJ2-7; D uncertain. The CDR3 spans 13 residues. Germline V gene lookup returns CDR1 SGHVS and CDR2 FNYEAQ. With 1 base removed from V and 4 bases from J, the gap between germline ends came to 8 bases. The CDR3 DNA is TGTGCCAGCAGCTTAGGCTCCGGGTACGAGCAGTACTTC. Residues: CASSLGSGYEQYF.

This clone was detected only a few times. The chain employs TRBV28 and TRBJ1-2; 9 bases fit TRBD1. The CDR3 is 14 amino acids. Germline assignment: CDR1 MDHEN and CDR2 SYDVKM. With 6 bases clipped from V and 6 bases from J, the junction kept 8 bases outside the gene matches. The CDR3 DNA follows: TGTGCCAGCAGCCTAACAGGGGGCGCGAATGGCTACACCTTC. This encodes CASSLTGGANGYTF.

This chain connects TRBV28 to TRBJ1-2, with D possibly being TRBD1 (5 bases). Germline loops: CDR1 MDHEN, CDR2 SYDVKM. This CDR3 comprises 13 residues. The V end was cut by 6 bases, the J end by 4 bases, with 12 bases between. CDR3 amino acids: CASRPPQGYGYTF. The CDR3 DNA reads as TGTGCCAGCAGACCCCCTCAGGGCTATGGCTACACCTTC.

This sequence joins TRBV6-5 and TRBJ1-3; D remains unclear. Per germline, CDR1 MNHEY and CDR2 SVGAGI. V lost 5 bases and J lost 0, with 11 bases in between. CDR3 size: 15 residues. CDR3 sequence: CASSLSDPSGNTIYF. CDR3 DNA: TGTGCCAGCAGTCTCTCGGACCCCTCTGGAAACACCATATATTTT.

This clone was found a few times. The DNA of the CDR3 is TGCGCCAGCAGTCCCCATACGTGGGACGCACCTTCAGACGGGGCCAACGTCCTGACTTTC. Its protein is CASSPHTWDAPSDGANVLTF. The chain joins TRBV23-1 to TRBJ2-6; the D gene could be TRBD1 or TRBD2 (5 bases each). TRBV23-1 is marked as an open reading frame, function uncertain. Trimming pared 4 bases from V and 4 bases from J, leaving 26 bases between. This CDR3 is built from 20 residues.

The rearrangement uses TRBV9 and TRBJ1-5; the D gene is possibly TRBD1 (5 bases). The germline CDR1 and CDR2 sequences are SGDLS and YYNGEE. V lost 0 bases and J lost 0, with 7 bases in between. The CDR3 runs to 15 residues. CDR3 nucleotide sequence: TGTGCCAGCAGCGTAGGACAGTATAGCAATCAGCCCCAGCATTTT. Its protein product is CASSVGQYSNQPQHF.

The rearrangement links TRBV2 to TRBJ1-1; D perhaps matches TRBD1 (5 bases). This CDR3 has 11 amino acids. Trimming removed 7 bases at V and 5 bases at J, with 8 bases between. The germline gives CDR1 SNHLY, CDR2 FYNNEI. The CDR3 region has the DNA TGTGCCAGCACAGGGTTTACTGAAGCTTTCTTT. Translation gives CASTGFTEAFF. Using reference TRBV2 and TRBJ1-1 for the parts outside the CDR3, the full variable domain is EPEVTQTPSHQVTQMGQEVILRCVPISNHLYFYWYRQILGQKVEFLVSFYNNEISEKSEIFDDQFSVERPDGSNFTLKIRSTKLEDSAMYFCASTGFTEAFFGQGTRLTVV.

This rearrangement joins TRBV6-6 to TRBJ2-1; 7 bases map to TRBD2. The CDR3 contains 15 residues. The V and J ends lost 0 bases and 8 bases, in that order; junction bases with no gene match: 7. The germline V gene has CDR1 MNHNY and CDR2 SVGAGI (reference sequence). The CDR3 bases are TGTGCCAGCAGTTACTCGGGGGAGGGCCTAGATGAGCAGTTCTTC. This encodes CASSYSGEGLDEQFF.

This clone was recorded a few times. V gene TRBV11-2 combines with J gene TRBJ1-2; unclear D gene. V lost 8 bases and J 2 bases, leaving 6 bases between the germline ends. The CDR3 has 11 residues. Looked up from germline, CDR1 is SGHAT and CDR2 is FQNNGV. The CDR3, as DNA: TGTGCCAGCGGAAGGAACTATGGCTACACCTTC. Translating gives CASGRNYGYTF.

In this sample, this clone turned up a few times. The chain has TRBV6-5 and TRBJ2-1; D is possibly TRBD1 (5 bases). From germline, CDR1 is MNHEY and CDR2 SVGAGI. CDR3 length equals 15 residues. V was cut by 2 bases and J by 7 bases, with 15 bases left in between. The DNA for the CDR3 is TGTGCCAGCAGTTACGATATAGGGGCTGAGAATGAGCAGTTCTTC. It translates to CASSYDIGAENEQFF.

The chain combines TRBV29-1 with TRBJ1-1; D remains unclear. V lost 2 bases, J lost 0 bases, and 7 bases lay in between. This CDR3 is 13 amino acids long. Germline CDR1 reads SQVTM; CDR2 reads ANQGSEA. The CDR3 loop is CSVEHLLNTEAFF. Here the CDR3 DNA reads TGCAGCGTTGAACACCTACTGAACACTGAAGCTTTCTTT.

V gene TRBV11-3 combines with J gene TRBJ1-4; D remains unclear. The length of the CDR3 is 14 residues. The germline gives CDR1 SGHNT, CDR2 YENEEA. V dropped 5 bases and J dropped 0 bases, with 7 bases sitting between them. The CDR3 is CASSPPATNEKLFF. The CDR3 DNA reads as TGTGCCAGCAGCCCTCCGGCAACTAATGAAAAACTGTTTTTT.

This clone was seen a few times. The V gene is TRBV30, the J gene TRBJ2-1; no clear D. Germline V CDR1 and CDR2: GTSNPN, SVGIG (reference sequence). CDR3 size: 11 residues. With 3 bases removed from V and 5 bases from J, the gap between germline ends came to 5 bases. The CDR3 nucleotides read TGTGCCTGGAGCCAAGACAATGAGCAGTTCTTC. Protein: CAWSQDNEQFF.

A few counts support this clone. This rearrangement joins TRBV29-1 to TRBJ1-4; D gene ambiguous. V was trimmed by 7 bases and J by 6 bases, leaving 12 bases between them. CDR3 length equals 12 residues. Germline values: CDR1 SQVTM, CDR2 ANQGSEA. CDR3 in DNA: TGCAGCGGGGGAAGAGTCGATGAAAAACTGTTTTTT. Translation gives CSGGRVDEKLFF.

V is TRBV28 and J is TRBJ1-2; D is perhaps TRBD1 (5 bases). CDR1 MDHEN and CDR2 SYDVKM come from the germline V gene. The CDR3 loop spans 13 amino acids. V was cut by 8 bases and J by 9 bases, with 19 bases left in between. The CDR3 loop is CASYEFSRARYTF. In DNA, the CDR3 is TGTGCCAGCTATGAATTCTCCAGGGCCCGCTACACCTTC.

The CDR3 is CASSYGDNEKLFF. For the CDR3, the DNA is TGTGCCAGCAGTTACGGAGATAATGAAAAACTGTTTTTT. The gene calls are TRBV6-5 and TRBJ1-4; D gene ambiguous. This CDR3 is 13 amino acids long. Germline-derived CDR1 and CDR2 are MNHEY and SVGAGI. V was clipped by 2 bases and J by 4 bases, with 5 bases between them.